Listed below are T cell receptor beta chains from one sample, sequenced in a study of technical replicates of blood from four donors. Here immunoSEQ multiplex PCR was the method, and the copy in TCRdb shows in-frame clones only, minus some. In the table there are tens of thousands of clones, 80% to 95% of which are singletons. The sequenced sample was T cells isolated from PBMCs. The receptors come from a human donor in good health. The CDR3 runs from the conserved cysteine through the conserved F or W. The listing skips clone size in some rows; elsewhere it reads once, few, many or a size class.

CASSQDVPTGTETQYF,TRBJ2-5,NA,TRBV4-3
CASSPYGGTNTGELFF,TRBJ2-2,NA,TRBV11-3
CASSERRGEAFF,TRBJ1-1,NA,TRBV2
CASSAYRDKQYF,TRBJ2-7,NA,TRBV6-6
CASTHKTGGDNEQFF,TRBJ2-1,NA,TRBV28
CASSQEAYNEQFF,TRBJ2-1,NA,TRBV28
CSVEETSWRSDTQYF,TRBJ2-3,NA,TRBV29-1
CARGSGEGADTQYF,TRBJ2-3,NA,TRBV2
CASSVGGRPYEQYF,TRBJ2-7,NA,TRBV9
CASSSMTSGSYEQYF,TRBJ2-7,NA,TRBV5-1
CASSLKESSYNEQFF,TRBJ2-1,NA,TRBV7-3
CSAGFNYGYTF,TRBJ1-2,NA,TRBV20-1
CASSSGLSYEQYF,TRBJ2-7,NA,TRBV5-6
CASSRTGTENTGELFF,TRBJ2-2,NA,TRBV9
CASSHTGRYQPQHF,TRBJ1-5,NA,TRBV27
CAITHKDRRSSSCYEQYF,TRBJ2-7,once,TRBV10-3
CASSQEGAELSYEQYF,TRBJ2-7,NA,TRBV4-1
CASSLAKQGGTDTQYF,TRBJ2-3,NA,TRBV7-8
CASTQGVGQPQHF,TRBJ1-5,NA,TRBV6-6
CASSVEVSPGYEQYF,TRBJ2-7,once,TRBV9
CASSLTGGRDEQFF,TRBJ2-1,NA,TRBV7-3
CARAKQGRDLDTQYF,TRBJ2-3,once,TRBV2
CASSLLPGVLTYEQYF,TRBJ2-7,NA,TRBV28
CASSQEDRLSYEQYF,TRBJ2-7,NA,TRBV4-1
CASSYGTGDFYEQYF,TRBJ2-7,NA,TRBV6-5
CASSPVRGLNTEAFF,TRBJ1-1,NA,TRBV7-9
CASGNSHYEQFF,TRBJ2-1,NA,TRBV9
CASRAQNTEAFF,TRBJ1-1,NA,TRBV10-2
CAWTDVDYSPLHF,TRBJ1-6,NA,TRBV30
CASSQASGRSNEQFF,TRBJ2-1,NA,TRBV4-3
CASSREGEQYF,TRBJ2-7,NA,TRBV18